This T cell receptor beta chain was found in a study of response to subunit inactivated influenza vaccine. Broader study findings: A suggestion made by the authors is that each seasonal influenza vaccination recruits few new T cells.

This clonotype was counted a few times. Its antigen is unidentified. Each CDR3 protein gets one entry after TCRdb re-called the RT-PCR reads with MiXCR. The data hold 430,000 or so distinct CDR3 sequences, with about a tenth observed a single time. The CDR3 extends over 13 amino acids. Germline-derived CDR1 and CDR2 are LNHNV and YYDKDF (reference sequence). The V end lost 7 bases, the J end lost 0 bases, and 9 bases lay between the germline ends. This specimen consisted of PBMCs from blood, obtained about 40 days after vaccination. This receptor was identified in a man between 50 and 59 years old who received an inactivated influenza vaccine. This sequence joins TRBV15 and TRBJ1-1; D unclear. The CDR3 reads CATTQRMNTEAFF. In DNA, the CDR3 is TGTGCCACCACCCAGCGAATGAACACTGAAGCTTTCTTT. Together with reference TRBV15 and TRBJ1-1, the CDR3 gives the full variable domain: DAMVIQNPRYQVTQFGKPVTLSCSQTLNHNVMYWYQQKSSQAPKLLFHYYDKDFNNEADTPDNFQSRRPNTSFCFLDIRSPGLGDTAMYLCATTQRMNTEAFFGQGTRLTVV.